Listed here are 26 T cell receptor beta chains from one sample, sequenced in a study of identical twins. In TCRdb, the 5' RACE reads were re-called with MiXCR into one record per CDR3 protein. Found here are roughly 250,000 distinct CDR3 sequences, roughly 7% of them singletons; the top ten hold roughly 3.4%. Another study also made use of these data, one on yellow fever vaccine responses in identical twins.

Sequencing used memory (CD45RO+) T cells sorted from blood. The receptors come from a woman between 18 and 29 years old in good health.

V and J are TRBV7-3 and TRBJ2-2, with D hard to call. The V and J ends lost 2 bases and 0 bases respectively, with 4 bases between them. The CDR3 contains 14 residues. The germline gives CDR1 SGHTA, CDR2 FQGTGA. The CDR3 coding sequence is TGTGCCAGCAGCTTATATCCGAACACCGGGGAGCTGTTTTTT. It translates to CASSLYPNTGELFF.

The J gene is TRBJ2-2, the V gene TRBV12-5; D is uncertain. The CDR3 extends over 15 amino acids. Germline CDR1 reads LGHNT; CDR2 reads FRNRAP. The V gene lost 0 bases and the J gene lost 4 bases, with 9 bases spanning the gap. CDR3 loop: CASGLVQLLTGELFF. The CDR3 region has the DNA TGTGCTAGTGGTTTGGTCCAACTACTCACCGGGGAGCTGTTTTTT.

This clonotype was found a few times. The V and J genes are TRBV20-1 and TRBJ2-5, with no clear D. The germline gives CDR1 DFQATT, CDR2 SNEGSKA (reference sequence). Trimming stripped 1 base from V and 7 bases from J, with 13 bases between. There are 13 residues in the CDR3. CDR3 residues: CSARVGAWGTQYF. The CDR3 DNA is TGCAGTGCTAGAGTTGGAGCCTGGGGGACCCAGTACTTC.

On this clonotype: The junction shows a germline mismatch at one end, possibly a read error. The genes are TRBV3-1 and TRBJ2-6; tentatively, D is TRBD1 (5 bases). Germline V gene sequence: CDR1 LGHDT, CDR2 YNNKEL (reference sequence). The length of the CDR3 is 14 residues. CDR3 residues: CASTSAAGANVVTF. The CDR3 DNA is TGTGCCAGCACTTCGGCAGCTGGGGCCAACGTCGTGACTTTC.

There are a few counts of this clonotype. The rearrangement joins TRBV10-3 to TRBJ2-6; 7 positions agree with TRBD1. The CDR3 has 18 amino acids. The V gene end was trimmed by 3 bases and the J gene end by 1 base; junction bases not matched to a gene: 9. Germline V gene data show CDR1 as ENHRY and CDR2 as SYGVKD. The CDR3, as DNA: TGTGCCATCAGTGATGGGAACAGGGGAAGATCTGGGGCCAACGTCCTGACTTTC. It translates to CAISDGNRGRSGANVLTF.

The chain recombines TRBV4-1 with TRBJ1-5; D not resolved. CDR1 MGHRA and CDR2 YSYEKL come from the germline V gene. Trimming left V 1 base short and J 9 bases short, with 13 bases between. The length of the CDR3 is 14 residues. CDR3 amino acids: CASSQARFRWPQHF. The CDR3, as DNA: TGCGCCAGCAGCCAAGCGAGGTTCCGGTGGCCCCAGCATTTT.

This clonotype occurred many times. The chain carries TRBV20-1 and TRBJ2-1, with D tentatively TRBD2 (6 bases). CDR3 size: 14 residues. Germline V CDR1 and CDR2: DFQATT, SNEGSKA (reference sequence). V shed 3 bases and J shed 2 bases, with 11 bases lying between them. DNA for the CDR3: TGCAGTGCTAGTACCTCTAGCGCCTACAATGAGCAGTTCTTC. Its translation is CSASTSSAYNEQFF.

This clonotype has a handful of counts. V usage is TRBV28 and J usage is TRBJ2-1; D is uncertain. Germline lookup yields CDR1 MDHEN and CDR2 SYDVKM. The germline V and J ends were trimmed by 3 bases and 2 bases, with 8 bases remaining between them. CDR3 length: 14 amino acids. Written as DNA, the CDR3 is TGTGCCAGCAGTTTTCCCTGGACCTACAATGAGCAGTTCTTC. Residues: CASSFPWTYNEQFF.

This clonotype was recorded at least ten times. The chain joins TRBV12-3 or TRBV12-4 to TRBJ2-2; weak D call: TRBD2 (6 bases). V lost 8 bases to trimming and J lost 6 bases, with 16 bases between them. The CDR3 has 14 residues. The CDR3 DNA is TGTGCCAGCTCCCGGGACTCCCGGTCCGGGGAGCTGTTTTTT. Amino acid sequence: CASSRDSRSGELFF.

The table lists this clonotype with many counts. This chain uses TRBV20-1 with TRBJ2-3; 8 bases align to TRBD2. This CDR3 contains 15 residues. V shed 4 bases and J 4 bases; nucleotides not matched to a gene: 10. Per the germline V gene, CDR1 is DFQATT and CDR2 is SNEGSKA (reference sequence). This CDR3 is CSATRAGVMADTQYF. The CDR3 DNA sequence: TGCAGTGCTACCCGAGCGGGAGTCATGGCAGATACGCAGTATTTT.

The table lists this clonotype with many counts. The rearrangement links TRBV5-6 to TRBJ2-3, with 7 bases identical to TRBD1. Germline lookup yields CDR1 SGHDT and CDR2 YYEEEE. The CDR3 runs to 14 residues. V shed 4 bases and J 2 bases; nucleotides not matched to a gene: 4. Written as DNA, the CDR3 is TGTGCCAGCAGCCTCACAGGGGACACAGATACGCAGTATTTT. Residues: CASSLTGDTDTQYF.

This clonotype was observed at least ten times. The V and J genes are TRBV6-5 and TRBJ1-5; 8 nucleotides align to TRBD1. Germline V CDR1 and CDR2: MNHEY, SVGAGI. V lost 2 bases, J lost 3 bases, and 3 bases stayed unmatched. The CDR3 runs to 15 residues. The CDR3 here is CASSYVDRDNQPQHF. The CDR3 DNA reads as TGTGCCAGCAGTTACGTGGACAGGGACAATCAGCCCCAGCATTTT.

There are many counts of this clonotype. V is TRBV10-3 and J is TRBJ2-7; 8 positions match TRBD2. The CDR3 covers 13 residues. Germline CDR1 and CDR2: ENHRY and SYGVKD. Trimming at V came to 10 bases and at J to 1 base, leaving 6 bases not matched to a gene. CDR3 region: CATGTSPSYEQYF. The CDR3 nucleotides are TGTGCCACCGGGACTAGTCCGTCCTACGAGCAGTACTTC.

This clonotype showed up just a few times. This chain uses TRBV6-1 with TRBJ2-2, with D possibly being TRBD2 (5 bases). V lost 6 bases to trimming and J lost 1 base, with 15 bases between them. Germline V gene sequence: CDR1 MNHNS, CDR2 SASEGT. This CDR3 spans 16 amino acids. CDR3: CASRRGSGQNTGELFF. For the CDR3, the DNA is TGTGCCAGCAGACGAGGGTCCGGGCAGAACACCGGGGAGCTGTTTTTT.

The chain combines TRBV12-3 or TRBV12-4 with TRBJ2-7; 13 nucleotides line up with TRBD2. V shed 0 bases, J shed 6 bases, and the junction held 14 bases outside the gene matches. The CDR3 is 19 residues long. CDR3 loop: CASSLALFVTSGRPGEQYF. CDR3 sequence (DNA): TGTGCCAGCAGTTTAGCCCTTTTCGTGACTAGCGGGAGGCCCGGCGAGCAGTACTTC.

V usage is TRBV6-5 and J usage is TRBJ1-2; TRBD1 is a possible D gene (5 bases). V lost 4 bases, J lost 8 bases, and 14 bases lay in between. Germline CDR1 and CDR2: MNHEY and SVGAGI. This CDR3 is built from 13 residues. In nucleotides, the CDR3 is TGTGCCAGCAGTTTAGGGACCCTAGGCGGCTACACCTTC. Encoded protein: CASSLGTLGGYTF.

This clonotype was counted at least ten times. The J gene is TRBJ1-1, the V gene TRBV28; D is undetermined. This CDR3 comprises 11 residues. Germline V gene lookup returns CDR1 MDHEN and CDR2 SYDVKM. V lost 2 bases, J lost 7 bases, and 5 bases lay in between. CDR3 bases: TGTGCCAGCAGTTTACGGGTTGAAGCTTTCTTT. Its translation is CASSLRVEAFF.

This clonotype was seen once. The chain uses TRBV11-2 and TRBJ2-1; the match to TRBD2 covers 11 bases. The CDR3 consists of 19 residues. Trimming took 5 bases from V and 4 from J; bases not matched to a gene: 16. The germline V gene encodes CDR1 SGHAT and CDR2 FQNNGV. The CDR3 nucleotides read TGTGCCAGCAGCCCGACTAGCGGGATGTCCACCTTTTCTTACAATGAGCAGTTCTTC. Encoded protein: CASSPTSGMSTFSYNEQFF.

The J gene is TRBJ2-1, the V gene TRBV7-9; TRBD2 matches at 13 bases. The germline CDR1 and CDR2 sequences are SEHNR and FQNEAQ (reference sequence). CDR3 length equals 15 residues. The V and J ends lost 8 bases and 7 bases, in that order; junction bases with no gene match: 8. The CDR3 nucleotides read TGTGCCAGCGAACTAGCGGGAGGGCCAGGGAATGAGCAGTTCTTC. Protein: CASELAGGPGNEQFF.

This clonotype was counted only a few times. The CDR3 sequence is CASSLGAGSTDTQYF. CDR3 nucleotide sequence: TGCGCCAGCAGCCTGGGAGCGGGGAGCACAGATACGCAGTATTTT. The genes are TRBV5-1 and TRBJ2-3; the match to TRBD2 covers 7 bases. Per germline, CDR1 SGHRS and CDR2 YFSETQ. Trimming took 4 bases from V and 0 from J; bases not matched to a gene: 5. This CDR3 is built from 15 residues.

This clonotype has a handful of counts. The V call is TRBV6-5, the J call TRBJ2-2; no definite D call. V was clipped by 2 bases and J by 6 bases, with 10 bases between them. This CDR3 has 14 residues. Germline CDR1 is MNHEY and CDR2 is SVGAGI. In DNA form, the CDR3 reads TGTGCCAGCAGTTACCTATTTTATCCCGGGGAGCTGTTTTTT. Amino acid sequence: CASSYLFYPGELFF.

This clonotype was seen a handful of times. This chain joins TRBV3-1 and TRBJ1-2; TRBD1 might be the D (5 bases). CDR3 length: 15 amino acids. Germline V gene data show CDR1 as LGHDT and CDR2 as YNNKEL (reference sequence). Trimming left V 4 bases short and J 7 bases short, with 19 bases between. The CDR3 sequence: CASSPQEARGSGYTF. The CDR3 DNA reads TGTGCCAGCAGCCCGCAGGAGGCACGGGGCTCTGGCTACACCTTC.

The chain uses TRBV20-1 and TRBJ1-1, with no clear D. CDR1 is DFQATT, CDR2 SNEGSKA, per germline (reference sequence). This CDR3 is 14 amino acids long. V dropped 2 bases and J dropped 3 bases, with 13 bases sitting between them. The CDR3 DNA reads as TGCAGTGCTAGAATCGCCTATTGGGACACTGAAGCTTTCTTT. Translated: CSARIAYWDTEAFF.

This chain connects TRBV6-1 to TRBJ1-3; perhaps TRBD1 as D (6 bases). Trimming took off 5 bases at V and 3 bases at J, with 11 bases between the two ends. Germline V gene lookup returns CDR1 MNHNS and CDR2 SASEGT. The CDR3 loop spans 14 amino acids. CDR3 DNA: TGTGCCAGCAGTACCAGGGGTTTTGGAAACACCATATATTTT. Translating gives CASSTRGFGNTIYF.

In nucleotides, the CDR3 is TGTGCCAGCAGCTTGGGACTAGTGAGCTACGAGCAGTACTTC. It specifies CASSLGLVSYEQYF. The chain combines TRBV5-5 with TRBJ2-7; D perhaps matches TRBD2 (6 bases). The V and J ends lost 0 bases and 3 bases respectively, with 10 bases between them. The CDR3 is made up of 14 amino acids. Germline CDR1 and CDR2: SGHKS and YYEKEE (reference sequence).

This clonotype was detected ten times or more. The chain is built from TRBV6-4 and TRBJ2-2; D is unclear. The germline V and J ends were trimmed by 2 bases and 3 bases, with 7 bases remaining between them. The length of the CDR3 is 14 residues. The germline V gene has CDR1 MRHNA and CDR2 SNTAGT. CDR3 DNA: TGTGCCAGCAGTGACGAGGCTCACACCGGGGAGCTGTTTTTT. Translated, it gives CASSDEAHTGELFF.